The T cell receptor (beta chain) described here comes from a study of CD8+ T cells in alopecia areata. For the study at large: Each of the treated patients was given oral tofacitinib, 5 to 10 mg twice daily, for moderate-to-severe alopecia areata.

Following extraction, RNA underwent reverse transcription to cDNA, which served as the sequencing template. The table came from immunoSEQ multiplex PCR; TCRdb's copy has only in-frame clones and leaves some out. The repertoire holds 150,000 or so clones, with over 70% as singletons. Whole-study results and caveats: Sharing of TCR sequences between patients (possibly for HLA-related reasons) was less clear than in mice. Affected scalp, especially in alopecia totalis/universalis, had a higher clonality than normal scalp did.

CDR3 length equals 16 residues. Germline lookup yields CDR1 WSHSY and CDR2 SAAADI. V was pared by 2 bases and J by 4 bases, with 14 bases between. On this clone: Its antigen is currently unknown.

The V call is TRBV10-2, the J call TRBJ2-2, with a tentative D call TRBD1 (5 bases). Sequenced here: CD8+ T cells sorted from blood, sampled at week 0. The receptor comes from a human donor with alopecia areata. CDR3 sequence reads: CASSEGQGRSTGELFF. Written as DNA, the CDR3 is TGCGCCAGCAGTGAGGGGCAGGGTCGTTCCACCGGGGAGCTGTTTTTT.